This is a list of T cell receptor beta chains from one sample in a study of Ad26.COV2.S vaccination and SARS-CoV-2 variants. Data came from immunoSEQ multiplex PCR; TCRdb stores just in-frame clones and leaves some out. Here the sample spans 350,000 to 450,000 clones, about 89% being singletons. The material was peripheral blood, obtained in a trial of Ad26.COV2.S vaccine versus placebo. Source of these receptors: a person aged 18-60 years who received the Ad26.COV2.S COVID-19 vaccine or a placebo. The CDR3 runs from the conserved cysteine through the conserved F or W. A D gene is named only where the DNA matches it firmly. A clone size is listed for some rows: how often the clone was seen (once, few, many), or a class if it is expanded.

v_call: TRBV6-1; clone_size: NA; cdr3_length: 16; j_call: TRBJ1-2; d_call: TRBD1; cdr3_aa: CASSDFPGQGYYGYTF; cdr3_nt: TGTGCCAGCAGTGACTTTCCGGGACAGGGGTACTATGGCTACACCTTC
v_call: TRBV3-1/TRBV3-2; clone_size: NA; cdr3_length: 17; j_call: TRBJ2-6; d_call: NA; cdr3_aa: CASSQEGVTSGANVLTF; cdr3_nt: TGTGCCAGCAGCCAGGAAGGGGTTACCTCTGGGGCCAACGTCCTGACTTTC
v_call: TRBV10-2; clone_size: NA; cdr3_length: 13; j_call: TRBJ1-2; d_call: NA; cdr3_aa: CASSRDTNYGYTF; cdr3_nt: TGCGCCAGCAGTCGAGACACTAACTATGGCTACACCTTC
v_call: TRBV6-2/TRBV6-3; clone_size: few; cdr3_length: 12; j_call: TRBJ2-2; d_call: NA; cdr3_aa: CASSYSVGELFF; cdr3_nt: TGTGCCAGCAGTTACTCGGTCGGGGAGCTGTTTTTT
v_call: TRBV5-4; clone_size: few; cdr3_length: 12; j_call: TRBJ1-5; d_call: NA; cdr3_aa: CASSLEGGREHF; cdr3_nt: TGTGCCAGCAGCTTGGAGGGCGGCCGGGAGCATTTT
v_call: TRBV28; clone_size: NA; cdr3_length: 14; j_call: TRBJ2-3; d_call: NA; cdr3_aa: CACRDDQQSSTQYF; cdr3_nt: TGTGCCTGCCGGGACGATCAGCAATCTAGTACGCAGTATTTT
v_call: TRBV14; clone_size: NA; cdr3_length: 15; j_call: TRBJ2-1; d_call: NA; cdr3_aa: CASSHNAGPYNEQFF; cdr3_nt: TGTGCCAGCAGCCATAATGCGGGACCTTACAATGAGCAGTTCTTC
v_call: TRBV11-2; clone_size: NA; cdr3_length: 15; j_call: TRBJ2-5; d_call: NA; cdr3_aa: CASSFTSGRGETQYF; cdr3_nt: TGTGCCAGCAGCTTCACTTCGGGCAGGGGAGAGACCCAGTACTTC
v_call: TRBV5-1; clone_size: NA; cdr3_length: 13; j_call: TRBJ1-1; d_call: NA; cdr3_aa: CASSQGRNTEAFF; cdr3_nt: TGCGCCAGCAGCCAGGGGAGGAACACTGAAGCTTTCTTT
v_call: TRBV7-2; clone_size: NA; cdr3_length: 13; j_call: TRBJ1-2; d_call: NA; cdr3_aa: CASSLGLNYGYTF; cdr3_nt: TGTGCCAGCAGCTTAGGGCTTAACTATGGCTACACCTTC
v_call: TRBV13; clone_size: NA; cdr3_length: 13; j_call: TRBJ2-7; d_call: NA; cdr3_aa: CASSLKPVYEQYF; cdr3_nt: TGTGCCAGCAGCTTAAAGCCTGTCTACGAGCAGTACTTC
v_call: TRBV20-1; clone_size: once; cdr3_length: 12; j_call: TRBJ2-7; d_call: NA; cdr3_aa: CSASDSYYEQYF; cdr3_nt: TGCAGTGCTAGTGACAGTTACTACGAGCAGTACTTC
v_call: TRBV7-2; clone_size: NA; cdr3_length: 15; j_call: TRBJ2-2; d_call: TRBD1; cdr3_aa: CASSSRTGSTGELFF; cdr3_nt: TGTGCCAGCAGCTCCAGGACAGGTTCAACCGGGGAGCTGTTTTTT
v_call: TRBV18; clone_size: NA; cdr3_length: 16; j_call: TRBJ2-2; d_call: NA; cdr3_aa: CASSRALAGNTGELFF; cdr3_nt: TGTGCCAGCTCACGAGCTCTCGCGGGGAACACCGGGGAGCTGTTTTTT
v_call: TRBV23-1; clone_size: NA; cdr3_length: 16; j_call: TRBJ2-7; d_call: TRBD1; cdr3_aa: CARGGFGQGTLYEQYF; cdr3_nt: TGCGCCAGAGGGGGATTCGGACAGGGAACACTCTACGAGCAGTACTTC
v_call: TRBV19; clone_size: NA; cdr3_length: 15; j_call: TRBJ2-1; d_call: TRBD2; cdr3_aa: CASSIPTSGRTEQFF; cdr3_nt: TGTGCCAGTAGTATCCCCACTAGCGGGAGGACTGAGCAGTTCTTC
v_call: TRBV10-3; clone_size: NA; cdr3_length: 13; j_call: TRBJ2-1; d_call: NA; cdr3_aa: CAPSLETDNEQFF; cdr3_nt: TGTGCCCCTTCGCTGGAGACAGACAATGAGCAGTTCTTC
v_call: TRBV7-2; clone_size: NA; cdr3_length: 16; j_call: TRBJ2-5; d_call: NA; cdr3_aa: CASSLAWAGAQATQYF; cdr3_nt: TGTGCCAGCAGTCTAGCATGGGCAGGAGCTCAAGCGACCCAGTACTTC
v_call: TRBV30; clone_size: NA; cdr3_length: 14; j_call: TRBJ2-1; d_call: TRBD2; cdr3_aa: CAWTRTSRYNEQFF; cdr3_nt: TGTGCCTGGACCCGGACTAGCCGTTACAATGAGCAGTTCTTC
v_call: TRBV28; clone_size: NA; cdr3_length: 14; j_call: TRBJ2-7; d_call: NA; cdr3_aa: CASSFGGPGLEQYF; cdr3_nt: TGTGCCAGCAGTTTCGGGGGGCCAGGGCTCGAGCAGTACTTC
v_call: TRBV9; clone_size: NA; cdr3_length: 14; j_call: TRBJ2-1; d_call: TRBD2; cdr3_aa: CASSEGGSGSEQFF; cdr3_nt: TGTGCCAGCAGCGAGGGGGGTAGCGGGAGTGAGCAGTTCTTC
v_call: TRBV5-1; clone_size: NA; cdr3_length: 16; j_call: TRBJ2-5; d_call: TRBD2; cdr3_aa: CASSLTSGRAPKTQYF; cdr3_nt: TGCGCCAGCAGCTTAACTAGCGGGAGGGCCCCAAAGACCCAGTACTTC
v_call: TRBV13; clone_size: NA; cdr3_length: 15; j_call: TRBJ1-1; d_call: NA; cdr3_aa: CASSLGPGGGLEAFF; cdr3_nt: TGTGCCAGCAGCTTAGGCCCCGGGGGCGGCTTGGAAGCTTTCTTT
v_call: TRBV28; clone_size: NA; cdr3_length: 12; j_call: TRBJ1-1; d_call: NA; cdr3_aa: CASSPLPHEAFF; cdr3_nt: TGTGCCAGCAGTCCTCTACCCCATGAAGCTTTCTTT
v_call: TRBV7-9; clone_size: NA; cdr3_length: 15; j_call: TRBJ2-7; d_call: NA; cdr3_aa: CASSLVASRPYEQYF; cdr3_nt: TGTGCCAGCAGCTTAGTTGCTAGCAGACCCTACGAGCAGTACTTC
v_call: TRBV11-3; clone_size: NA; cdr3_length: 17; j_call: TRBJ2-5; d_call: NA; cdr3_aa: CASSLGAGRRNQETQYF; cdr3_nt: TGTGCCAGCAGCTTAGGAGCAGGTAGACGGAACCAAGAGACCCAGTACTTC
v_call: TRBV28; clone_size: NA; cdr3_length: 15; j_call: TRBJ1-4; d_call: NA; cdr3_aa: CASSPQGSGNEKLFF; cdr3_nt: TGTGCCAGCAGTCCGCAGGGGTCGGGTAATGAAAAACTGTTTTTT
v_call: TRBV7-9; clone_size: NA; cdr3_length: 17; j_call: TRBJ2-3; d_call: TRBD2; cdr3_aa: CASSPGGLATSTDTQYF; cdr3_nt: TGTGCCAGCAGCCCGGGGGGACTAGCGACTAGCACAGATACGCAGTATTTT
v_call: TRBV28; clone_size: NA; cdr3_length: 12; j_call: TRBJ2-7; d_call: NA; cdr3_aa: CASSLYRGEQYF; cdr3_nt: TGTGCCAGCAGTTTATACCGGGGCGAGCAGTACTTC
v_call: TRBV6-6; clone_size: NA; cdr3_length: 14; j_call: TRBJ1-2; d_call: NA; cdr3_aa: CASSLGGESYGYTF; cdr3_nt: TGTGCCAGCAGCCTAGGGGGGGAAAGCTATGGCTACACCTTC
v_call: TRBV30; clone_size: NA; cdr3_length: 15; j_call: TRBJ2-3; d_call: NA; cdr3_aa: CAWRPQRVFTDTQYF; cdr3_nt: TGTGCCTGGAGACCCCAAAGGGTTTTCACAGATACGCAGTATTTT
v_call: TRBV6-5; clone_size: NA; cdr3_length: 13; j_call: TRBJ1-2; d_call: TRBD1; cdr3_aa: CASSSGQGNGYTF; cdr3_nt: TGTGCCAGCAGCAGTGGACAGGGGAATGGCTACACCTTC
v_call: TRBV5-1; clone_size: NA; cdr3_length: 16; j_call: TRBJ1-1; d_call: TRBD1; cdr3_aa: CASSLSGTGMNTEAFF; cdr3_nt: TGCGCCAGCAGCTTGTCCGGGACAGGGATGAACACTGAAGCTTTCTTT
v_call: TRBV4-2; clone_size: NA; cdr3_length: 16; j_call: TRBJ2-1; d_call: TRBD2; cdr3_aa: CASSQGALAGTNEQFF; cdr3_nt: TGTGCCAGCAGCCAAGGGGCACTAGCGGGGACCAATGAGCAGTTCTTC
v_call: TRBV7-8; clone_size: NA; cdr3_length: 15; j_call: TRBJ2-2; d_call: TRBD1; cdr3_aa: CASSYDRGRTGELFF; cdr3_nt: TGTGCCAGCAGCTACGACAGGGGGCGCACCGGGGAGCTGTTTTTT
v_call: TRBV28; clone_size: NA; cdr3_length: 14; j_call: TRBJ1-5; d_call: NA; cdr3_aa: CASRNEGGNQPQHF; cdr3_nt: TGTGCCAGCAGGAATGAGGGGGGCAATCAGCCCCAGCATTTT
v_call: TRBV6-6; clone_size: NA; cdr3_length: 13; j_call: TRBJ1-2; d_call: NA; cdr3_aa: CASSWPSNYGYTF; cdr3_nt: TGTGCCAGCAGTTGGCCCAGTAACTATGGCTACACCTTC
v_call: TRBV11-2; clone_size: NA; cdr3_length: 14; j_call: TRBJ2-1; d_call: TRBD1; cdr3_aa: CASRSDRVPNEQFF; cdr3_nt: TGTGCCAGCAGGTCAGACAGGGTACCCAATGAGCAGTTCTTC
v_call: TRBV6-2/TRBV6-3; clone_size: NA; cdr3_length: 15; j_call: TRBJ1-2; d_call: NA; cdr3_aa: CASSYLAGSNYGYTF; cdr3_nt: TGTGCCAGCAGTTACTTGGCAGGTTCTAACTATGGCTACACCTTC
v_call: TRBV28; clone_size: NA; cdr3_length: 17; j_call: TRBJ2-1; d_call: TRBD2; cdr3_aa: CASSFGGAGDSYNEQFF; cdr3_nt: TGTGCCAGCAGTTTTGGGGGAGCGGGAGATTCCTACAATGAGCAGTTCTTC
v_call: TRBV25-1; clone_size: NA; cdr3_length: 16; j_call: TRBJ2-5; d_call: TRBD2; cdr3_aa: CASSRLTSGGGETQYF; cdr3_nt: TGTGCCAGCAGCCGACTCACGAGCGGGGGAGGAGAGACCCAGTACTTC
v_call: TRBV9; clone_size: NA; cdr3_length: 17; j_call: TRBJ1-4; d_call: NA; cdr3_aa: CASSVGTGPATNEKLFF; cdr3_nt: TGTGCCAGCAGCGTAGGAACAGGACCTGCAACTAATGAAAAACTGTTTTTT
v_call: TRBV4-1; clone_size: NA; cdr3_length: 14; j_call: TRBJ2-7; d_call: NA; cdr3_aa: CASSQVKEGNEQYF; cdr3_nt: TGCGCCAGCAGCCAAGTTAAGGAGGGAAACGAGCAGTACTTC
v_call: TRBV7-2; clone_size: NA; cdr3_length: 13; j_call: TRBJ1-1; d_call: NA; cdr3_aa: CASSPTGRTEAFF; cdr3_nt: TGTGCCAGCAGCCCTACAGGGAGGACTGAAGCTTTCTTT
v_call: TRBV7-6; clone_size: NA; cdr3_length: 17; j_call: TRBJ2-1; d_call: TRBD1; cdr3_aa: CASSLPTGTAKYNEQFF; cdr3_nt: TGTGCCAGCAGTTTACCCACCGGGACAGCGAAATACAATGAGCAGTTCTTC
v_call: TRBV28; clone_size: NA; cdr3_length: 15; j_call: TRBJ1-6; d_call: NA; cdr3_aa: CASTPGGAGNSPLHF; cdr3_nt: TGTGCCAGCACCCCGGGAGGGGCGGGTAATTCACCCCTCCACTTT
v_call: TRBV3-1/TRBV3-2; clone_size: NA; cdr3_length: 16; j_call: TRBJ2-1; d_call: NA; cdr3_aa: CASSQDQRAYYNEQFF; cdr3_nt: TGTGCCAGCAGCCAAGATCAAAGGGCCTACTACAATGAGCAGTTCTTC
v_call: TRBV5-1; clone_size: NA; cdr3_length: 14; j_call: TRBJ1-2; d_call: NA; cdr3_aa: CASSPTQTNYGYTF; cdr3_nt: TGCGCCAGCAGCCCTACCCAGACTAACTATGGCTACACCTTC
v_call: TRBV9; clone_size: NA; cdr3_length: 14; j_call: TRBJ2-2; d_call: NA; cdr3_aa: CASSVAGEAGELFF; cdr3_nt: TGTGCCAGCAGCGTAGCGGGAGAGGCCGGGGAGCTGTTTTTT
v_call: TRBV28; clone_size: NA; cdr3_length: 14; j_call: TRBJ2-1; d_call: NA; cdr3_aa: CASSFIRGKNEQFF; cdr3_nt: TGTGCCAGCAGTTTCATCAGGGGTAAGAATGAGCAGTTCTTC
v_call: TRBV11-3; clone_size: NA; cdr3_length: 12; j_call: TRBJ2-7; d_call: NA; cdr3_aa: CASSLGTSEQYF; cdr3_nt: TGTGCCAGCAGCTTAGGCACGTCAGAGCAGTACTTC
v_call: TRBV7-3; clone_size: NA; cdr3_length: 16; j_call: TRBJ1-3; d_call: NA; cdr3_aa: CASSLTGAEAGNTIYF; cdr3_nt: TGTGCCAGCAGCTTAACGGGCGCTGAGGCTGGAAACACCATATATTTT
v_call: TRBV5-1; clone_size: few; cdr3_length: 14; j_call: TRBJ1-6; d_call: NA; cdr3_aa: CASSLDAVNSPLHF; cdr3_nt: TGCGCCAGCAGCTTGGATGCAGTAAATTCACCCCTCCACTTT